This record concerns one T cell receptor beta chain sequence. Its antigen is not identified. The CDR3 is 13 residues long. Per germline, CDR1 LGHNA and CDR2 YSLEER. Deletions cut 1 base from V and 9 bases from J, with 10 bases between. Unique molecular identifiers were incorporated into the prepared TCRbeta library. TCRdb recomputed calls from the PCR reads with MiXCR, one row per CDR3 protein. The sample yields fewer than 700,000 distinct CDR3 sequences, roughly 13% seen once. This sample was taken from a study of T-cell reconstitution after alpha-beta-depleted transplantation in children. Findings and limits, study-wide: At one year after transplant, newly produced T cells mostly accounted for T-cell counts and diversity.

The starting material was PBMCs, mostly from graft donor cells, obtained 360 days after TCRalphabeta/CD19-depleted stem cell transplant. The V gene is TRBV4-3, the J gene TRBJ2-1, with D unclear. The receptor's source is a male patient between 10 and 17 years old who had a stem cell transplant for acute myeloid leukemia, so the T cells may come from the graft donor. CDR3 DNA: TGCGCCAGCAGCCAAGCATCCCGTAGTGAGCAGTTCTTC. Protein product: CASSQASRSEQFF.